The rows below give T cell receptor beta chains drawn from one sample of a study of T cell changes during pregnancy in multiple sclerosis. Assay: immunoSEQ multiplex PCR; the TCRdb copy retains only in-frame clones and omits some. The profile shows tens of thousands of clones, 85% to 95% of them singletons. Source: peripheral blood, taken after pregnancy. These receptors came from a female donor with multiple sclerosis, enrolled in a pregnancy study. Each CDR3 is given with its conserved first and last residue. The D gene is left open where the match is weak. Not all rows give a size; the values are once, few, many and, for expanded clones, a class.

d_gene	j_gene	abundance	v_gene	CDR3nt	CDR3aa
TRBD1	TRBJ2-7	-	TRBV15	TGTGCCACCAGCAGGCCCGGGACAGCCAACTCCTACGAGCAGTACTTC	CATSRPGTANSYEQYF
-	TRBJ1-3	-	TRBV7-3	TGTGCCAGCAGCTTAGGTGGCCCTGGAAACACCATATATTTT	CASSLGGPGNTIYF
TRBD1	TRBJ1-5	once	TRBV6-6	TGTGCCAGCACCCTGGACAGGGCCCTGGGCAATCAGCCCCAGCATTTT	CASTLDRALGNQPQHF
TRBD2	TRBJ2-2	-	TRBV4-3	TGCGCCAGCAGCCAAGGGACTAGCGACACCGGGGAGCTGTTTTTT	CASSQGTSDTGELFF
-	TRBJ1-3	-	TRBV5-4	TGTGCCAGCAGCCTTCTGATCGGGGGTAATATTCGAGGAAACACCATATATTTT	CASSLLIGGNIRGNTIYF
-	TRBJ2-5	-	TRBV11-2	TGTGCCAGCAGCTTAGATCTGACAGTCCAAGAGACCCAGTACTTC	CASSLDLTVQETQYF
TRBD1	TRBJ2-7	-	TRBV18	TGTGCCAGCTCACCTGATTGGGCAGGACAGGGGCCGAACTCCTACTACGAGCAGTACTTC	CASSPDWAGQGPNSYYEQYF
-	TRBJ2-3	-	TRBV7-2	TGTGCCAGCACCAAGGAGGGGCAACGGAATACGCAGTATTTT	CASTKEGQRNTQYF
TRBD1	TRBJ1-3	-	TRBV9	TGTGCCAGCAGTCTCCTACCGGGACAGGGCAGAGGAAACACCATATATTTT	CASSLLPGQGRGNTIYF
-	TRBJ2-2	-	TRBV6-5	TGTGCCAGTTGGGCCCCCACCGGGGAGCTGTTTTTT	CASWAPTGELFF
TRBD2	TRBJ2-3	-	TRBV6-4	TGTGCCAGCAGTCGGACTAGCGGGTTCAACACAGATACGCAGTATTTT	CASSRTSGFNTDTQYF
TRBD2	TRBJ2-7	-	TRBV5-1	TGCGCCAGCAGCTTGGGGACTAGCGGCTCCTACGAGCAGTACTTC	CASSLGTSGSYEQYF
TRBD1	TRBJ2-7	-	TRBV9	TGTGCCAGCAGTAGTGGGGCAGGGGGCTCTCTCCAGCCATCCTACGAGCAGTACTTC	CASSSGAGGSLQPSYEQYF
TRBD2	TRBJ2-3	once	TRBV7-2	TGTGCCAGCAGCTTAGCGTCGGGGGGGCTTGGCACAGATACGCAGTATTTT	CASSLASGGLGTDTQYF
-	TRBJ2-5	-	TRBV6-5	TGTGCCACTTACGTCACGGGTCAAGAGACCCAGTACTTC	CATYVTGQETQYF
TRBD1	TRBJ1-5	-	TRBV5-5	TGTGCCAGCAGCTTCGGACAGGTAGGGCAGCCCCAGCATTTT	CASSFGQVGQPQHF
-	TRBJ1-1	-	TRBV5-5	TGTGCCAGCACCTACTCCGGGATGAACACTGAAGCTTTCTTT	CASTYSGMNTEAFF
TRBD2	TRBJ2-5	-	TRBV4-3	TGCGCCAGCAGCCAAGAGTTTGGCCTAGCGGCCGGGAAGACCCAGTACTTC	CASSQEFGLAAGKTQYF